This TCR beta chain was sequenced in a study of T cell responses to AZD1222 COVID-19 vaccine. Only in-frame clones appear in the TCRdb table, and some are missing; sequencing was by immunoSEQ multiplex PCR. The data show fewer than 120,000 clones, about nine tenths seen once. The CDR3 contains 15 residues. V lost 4 bases and J 6 bases, leaving 20 bases between the germline ends. Per the germline V gene, CDR1 is SGHDT and CDR2 is YYEEEE. For this clone: The target antigen is unknown.

Study-level points and caveats: A rise in Spike-specific TCR breadth and depth followed two AZD1222 doses. In the spike-specific TCR repertoire, nearly half reportedly target unmutated variant regions.

This chain connects TRBV5-6 to TRBJ2-7; tentative D call: TRBD2 (6 bases). The sample was peripheral blood, taken on day 0 of AZD1222 vaccination. This TCR came from an adult in good health. CDR3 in amino acids: CASSHIDRERLEQYF. Written as DNA, the CDR3 is TGTGCCAGCAGCCATATTGATCGGGAGCGTCTCGAGCAGTACTTC. Together with reference TRBV5-6 and TRBJ2-7, the CDR3 gives the full variable domain: DAGVTQSPTHLIKTRGQQVTLRCSPKSGHDTVSWYQQALGQGPQFIFQYYEEEERQRGNFPDRFSGHQFPNYSSELNVNALLLGDSALYLCASSHIDRERLEQYFGPGTRLTVT.